Below are 13 T cell receptor beta chains sequenced from a single sample in a study of blood T cell repertoires in COVID-19 (dated by TCRdb to the early 2020s). The method was the immunoSEQ multiplex PCR assay. What TCRdb holds here is the immuneACCESS table cut down to in-frame rearrangements. Part of the clones is not present; checked against another copy, under half of the missing clones reflect an unresolved V gene, and the others are unexplained. This sample gives 100,000 or so clones in total; approximately 69% of them show up just once. The ten largest make up about 6.5% of the sample. Sequencing used peripheral blood. The receptors here all came from a man aged 80 or over with acute or convalescent COVID-19.

This chain joins TRBV7-9 and TRBJ2-7; maybe TRBD2 (6 bases). Germline V gene data show CDR1 as SEHNR and CDR2 as FQNEAQ (reference sequence). The CDR3 spans 15 residues. With 5 bases removed from V and 3 bases from J, the gap between germline ends came to 17 bases. CDR3 residues: CASSTTRDFSYEQYF. DNA of the CDR3: TGTGCCAGCAGCACGACTAGGGACTTCAGCTACGAGCAGTACTTC.

This clone was seen a single time. This chain joins TRBV15 and TRBJ2-7; perhaps TRBD2 as D (5 bases). The germline V and J ends were trimmed by 5 bases and 12 bases, with 17 bases remaining between them. The CDR3 runs to 12 residues. Germline CDR1 LNHNV, CDR2 YYDKDF (reference sequence). This CDR3 reads CATSEGTRAWYF. CDR3 nucleotides: TGTGCCACCAGCGAGGGAACGAGGGCCTGGTACTTC.

This clone came up once. This rearrangement joins TRBV7-9 to TRBJ1-3, with 7 bases aligning to TRBD1. The CDR3 has 17 residues. The germline V gene encodes CDR1 SEHNR and CDR2 FQNEAQ (reference sequence). V was pared by 0 bases and J by 2 bases, with 7 bases of the junction left unmatched. The CDR3 loop reads CASSLASRDRAGNTIYF. DNA of the CDR3: TGTGCCAGCAGCTTAGCGTCCCGGGACAGAGCTGGAAACACCATATATTTT.

The chain recombines TRBV24-1 with TRBJ1-5; D ambiguous. The CDR3 is 13 amino acids. The germline CDR1 and CDR2 sequences are KGHDR and SFDVKD. The germline V and J ends were trimmed by 4 bases and 9 bases, with 12 bases remaining between them. This CDR3 is CATSEGRFGPQHF. In DNA, the CDR3 is TGTGCCACCAGTGAAGGGAGGTTCGGGCCCCAGCATTTT.

The chain employs TRBV6-5 and TRBJ2-3, with 11 bases aligning to TRBD2. CDR1 MNHEY and CDR2 SVGAGI come from the germline V gene. Trimming took 3 bases from V and 3 from J; bases not matched to a gene: 5. The CDR3 spans 16 residues. The CDR3 sequence: CASSYTSGSGTDTQYF. The CDR3 DNA is TGTGCCAGCAGTTATACTAGCGGGAGTGGGACAGATACGCAGTATTTT.

The table lists this clone with a few counts. This chain uses TRBV11-2 with TRBJ2-1; a weak D match, TRBD2 (5 bases). From germline, CDR1 is SGHAT and CDR2 FQNNGV. CDR3 length: 15 amino acids. V lost 5 bases and J 6 bases, leaving 17 bases between the germline ends. The CDR3 nucleotides are TGTGCCAGCAGCCGCGGTGGAGCCCGGGGCAATGAGCAGTTCTTC. Its translation: CASSRGGARGNEQFF. The whole variable domain, filled in from reference TRBV11-2 and TRBJ2-1, reads EAGVAQSPRYKIIEKRQSVAFWCNPISGHATLYWYQQILGQGPKLLIQFQNNGVVDDSQLPKDRFSAERLKGVDSTLKIQPAKLEDSAVYLCASSRGGARGNEQFFGPGTRLTVL.

The chain recombines TRBV5-6 with TRBJ2-2, with 7 bases identical to TRBD1. V lost 4 bases to trimming and J lost 5 bases; unmatched junction nucleotides: 8. From germline, CDR1 is SGHDT and CDR2 YYEEEE. CDR3 length: 15 residues. Here the CDR3 reads CASSPGTATTGELFF. The CDR3 coding sequence is TGTGCCAGCAGCCCCGGGACAGCGACTACCGGGGAGCTGTTTTTT.

This clone came up a few times. Other DNA sequences in this sample translate to the same CDR3. V is TRBV6-5 and J is TRBJ2-7; D is perhaps TRBD2 (6 bases). From germline, CDR1 is MNHEY and CDR2 SVGAGI. CDR3 size: 12 residues. Deletions cut 8 bases from V and 0 bases from J, with 8 bases between. CDR3 DNA sequence: TGTGCCAGCCGGGGGAGCTCCTACGAGCAGTACTTC. This gives the protein CASRGSSYEQYF.

This clone was detected only a few times. This chain joins TRBV19 and TRBJ1-4; weak D call: TRBD1 (5 bases). The V gene lost 5 bases and the J gene lost 7 bases, with 14 bases spanning the gap. There are 14 residues in the CDR3. CDR1 is LNHDA and CDR2 is SQIVND in the germline V gene (reference sequence). CDR3 DNA: TGTGCCAGTAGTTCCCGGACATTGGTTGAAAAACTGTTTTTT. This sequence encodes CASSSRTLVEKLFF.

This clone was picked up a small number of times. This chain joins TRBV19 and TRBJ2-3; tentatively, D is TRBD2 (6 bases). The CDR3 length is 16 residues. V was clipped by 0 bases and J by 4 bases, with 14 bases between them. Germline lookup yields CDR1 LNHDA and CDR2 SQIVND (reference sequence). The CDR3 bases are TGTGCCAGTAGTATAGAGACTAGAAGGATGGCAGATACGCAGTATTTT. Translation gives CASSIETRRMADTQYF. The whole variable domain, filled in from reference TRBV19 and TRBJ2-3, reads DGGITQSPKYLFRKEGQNVTLSCEQNLNHDAMYWYRQDPGQGLRLIYYSQIVNDFQKGDIAEGYSVSREKKESFPLTVTSAQKNPTAFYLCASSIETRRMADTQYFGPGTRLTVL.

This clone came up once. CDR3 nucleotides: TGTGCCAGCAGCGCGGGACTAGCGGGAGGAAATGAGCAGTTCTTC. Encoded protein: CASSAGLAGGNEQFF. V and J are TRBV9 and TRBJ2-1; 15 bases are a match to TRBD2. CDR1 and CDR2 (germline): SGDLS, YYNGEE. J was trimmed by 7 bases and V by 3 bases; bases with no gene match: 2. The CDR3 totals 15 residues.

The chain recombines TRBV7-2 with TRBJ2-5; a possible D gene is TRBD2 (5 bases). Trimming left V 3 bases short and J 4 bases short, with 21 bases between. This CDR3 is 17 amino acids long. Germline CDR1 is SGHTA and CDR2 is FQGNSA. CDR3 nucleotide sequence: TGTGCCAGCAGCTTGGGTCCCGTTAGGAGAGGAGGAGAGACCCAGTACTTC. Encoded protein: CASSLGPVRRGGETQYF.

This sequence joins TRBV7-3 and TRBJ1-1, with D possibly TRBD1 on 5 matching bases. Germline V gene data show CDR1 as SGHTA and CDR2 as FQGTGA. Trimming left V 4 bases short and J 1 base short, with 13 bases between. CDR3 length equals 15 residues. The CDR3 DNA is TGTGCCAGCAGCTCCCTCGGAGGGGCGAACACTGAAGCTTTCTTT. Its translation is CASSSLGGANTEAFF.